The 32 T cell receptor beta chains below all came from one sample that was sequenced in a study of blood T cell repertoires in COVID-19. Data came from immunoSEQ multiplex PCR; TCRdb stores just in-frame clones and leaves some out. This sample has under 250,000 clones, with roughly 86% found just once. The sample comprised peripheral blood. Receptors were obtained from an older woman who had recovered from COVID-19.

The genes are TRBV6-2 or TRBV6-3 and TRBJ1-5, with 9 bases aligning to TRBD1. The CDR3 length is 14 residues. Germline CDR1 is MNHEY and CDR2 is SVGEGT. Germline trimming cut 5 bases from V and 4 bases from J; bases unmatched to any gene: 3. CDR3 in DNA: TGTGCCAGCAGTGGACAGGGGTGGAATCAGCCCCAGCATTTT. This sequence encodes CASSGQGWNQPQHF.

V gene TRBV27 combines with J gene TRBJ2-7, with TRBD1 matching 7 bases. There are 13 residues in the CDR3. Germline V gene data show CDR1 as MNHEY and CDR2 as SMNVEV (reference sequence). Losses at the gene ends were 5 bases for V and 6 bases for J; bases not matched to a gene: 7. The CDR3 DNA reads TGTGCCAGCAGTACCAACAGGGGAACCGAGCAGTACTTC. Encoded protein: CASSTNRGTEQYF.

V is TRBV29-1 and J is TRBJ1-2; no firm D call. Looked up from germline, CDR1 is SQVTM and CDR2 is ANQGSEA. This CDR3 contains 12 residues. The V end lost 1 base, the J end lost 0 bases, and 3 bases lay between the germline ends. Written as DNA, the CDR3 is TGCAGCGTTGAAGCCACTAACTATGGCTACACCTTC. Amino acid sequence: CSVEATNYGYTF.

The CDR3 region is CASSLVRGDTEAFF. The CDR3 DNA is TGTGCCAGCAGCTTAGTACGGGGGGACACTGAAGCTTTCTTT. The chain combines TRBV11-2 with TRBJ1-1; perhaps TRBD1 as D (5 bases). The CDR3 is 14 residues long. Germline CDR1 SGHAT, CDR2 FQNNGV. V was pared by 1 base and J by 3 bases, with 9 bases between.

This sequence joins TRBV6-5 and TRBJ2-3; 8 positions match TRBD2. This CDR3 spans 14 amino acids. Germline trimming cut 4 bases from V and 3 bases from J; bases unmatched to any gene: 3. Germline V gene data show CDR1 as MNHEY and CDR2 as SVGAGI. CDR3 sequence (DNA): TGTGCCAGCAGTTTAGCGGGGATTACAGATACGCAGTATTTT. It is translated as CASSLAGITDTQYF.

This clone was seen a single time. This chain uses TRBV6-1 with TRBJ2-7; D perhaps matches TRBD2 (6 bases). CDR1 and CDR2 from the germline V gene are MNHNS and SASEGT. Trimming removed 1 base at V and 5 bases at J, with 12 bases between. The CDR3 has 14 amino acids. CDR3 nucleotides: TGTGCCAGCAGTGAAGTAGGAGGGTCCGACGAGCAGTACTTC. It yields the protein CASSEVGGSDEQYF.

This chain joins TRBV7-8 and TRBJ1-2, with D tentatively TRBD1 (5 bases). Germline lookup yields CDR1 SGHVS and CDR2 FQNEAQ. V was cut by 5 bases and J by 2 bases, with 9 bases left in between. This CDR3 has 13 amino acids. The CDR3: CASSPDNNYGYTF. In DNA, the CDR3 is TGTGCCAGCAGCCCGGACAACAACTATGGCTACACCTTC.

This chain uses TRBV11-2 with TRBJ1-2, with TRBD1 matching 7 bases. The CDR3 loop spans 19 amino acids. V was pared by 5 bases and J by 2 bases, with 20 bases of the junction left unmatched. The germline gives CDR1 SGHAT, CDR2 FQNNGV. This CDR3 reads CASSPLRSPAWGQNYGYTF. CDR3 nucleotide sequence: TGTGCCAGCAGCCCTCTCCGCTCCCCCGCCTGGGGACAGAACTATGGCTACACCTTC.

J is TRBJ1-3 and V is TRBV4-3; a possible D gene is TRBD1 (5 bases). This CDR3 is 17 amino acids long. V was pared by 4 bases and J by 0 bases, with 16 bases between. CDR1 and CDR2 (germline): LGHNA, YSLEER. The CDR3 DNA is TGCGCCAGCAGCCCGGGGGGTAGGGAGAGCTCTGGAAACACCATATATTTT. Its translation is CASSPGGRESSGNTIYF.

This clone was observed a few times. This CDR3 is also generated by other DNA sequences in the sample. CDR3 sequence: CASSPGQGTDTQYF. The CDR3 DNA follows: TGTGCCAGCAGCCCGGGACAGGGCACAGATACGCAGTATTTT. The chain employs TRBV7-3 and TRBJ2-3, with 8 bases aligning to TRBD1. Trimming at V came to 5 bases and at J to 1 base, leaving 2 bases not matched to a gene. Germline CDR1 is SGHTA and CDR2 is FQGTGA. The CDR3 consists of 14 residues.

This clone was found once. The J gene is TRBJ1-3, the V gene TRBV28, with 7 bases lining up with TRBD1. V was clipped by 3 bases and J by 5 bases; unmatched bases: 7. The CDR3 consists of 15 residues. Germline V lookup: CDR1 MDHEN, CDR2 SYDVKM. The CDR3 bases are TGTGCCAGCAGTTTGATGGGACAGCTTAGAAACACCATATATTTT. This translates into CASSLMGQLRNTIYF.

The rearrangement links TRBV6-6 to TRBJ1-1, with a tentative D call TRBD1 (6 bases). Germline lookup yields CDR1 MNHNY and CDR2 SVGAGI (reference sequence). This CDR3 is 11 amino acids long. Trimming cost V 7 bases and J 4 bases, with 7 bases left between them. The CDR3 sequence is CASKDSTEAFF. CDR3 nucleotides: TGTGCCAGCAAGGACAGCACTGAAGCTTTCTTT.

This clone was counted a few times. The rearrangement uses TRBV7-9 and TRBJ1-5; the D is unclear. This CDR3 has 12 amino acids. With 5 bases removed from V and 4 bases from J, the gap between germline ends came to 6 bases. Per the germline V gene, CDR1 is SEHNR and CDR2 is FQNEAQ (reference sequence). CDR3: CASSVGNQPQHF. DNA of the CDR3: TGTGCCAGCAGCGTCGGGAATCAGCCCCAGCATTTT.

The chain recombines TRBV28 with TRBJ2-1; the D gene is possibly TRBD2 (6 bases). The CDR3 length is 12 residues. V gave up 8 bases and J gave up 3 bases, with 8 bases separating them. Per the germline V gene, CDR1 is MDHEN and CDR2 is SYDVKM. CDR3: CASGGFYNEQFF. In DNA form, the CDR3 reads TGTGCCAGCGGGGGGTTCTACAATGAGCAGTTCTTC.

This chain connects TRBV27 to TRBJ1-6; 8 bases fit TRBD1. The V gene's germline CDR1 is MNHEY and CDR2 SMNVEV (reference sequence). The CDR3 is 14 residues long. Trimming at V came to 5 bases and at J to 7 bases, leaving 4 bases not matched to a gene. The CDR3 bases are TGTGCCAGCAGTCGGACAGGGCGGAATTCACCCCTCCACTTT. It is translated as CASSRTGRNSPLHF.

The rearrangement uses TRBV5-1 and TRBJ1-2, with 10 bases fitting TRBD1. This CDR3 has 16 residues. After removal of 5 bases from V and 0 bases from J, the junction contained 7 bases not matched to a gene. In germline, CDR1 is SGHRS, CDR2 YFSETQ. The CDR3 sequence: CASRSAGQGANYGYTF. CDR3 coding DNA: TGCGCCAGCAGGTCTGCTGGACAGGGGGCTAACTATGGCTACACCTTC.

With regard to this clone: This CDR3 is also generated by other DNA sequences in the sample. The J gene is TRBJ2-7, the V gene TRBV7-2, with unresolved D. V lost 5 bases, J lost 2 bases, and 4 bases lay in between. Germline V CDR1 and CDR2: SGHTA, FQGNSA. The CDR3 totals 11 residues. Here the CDR3 reads CASSRAYEQYF. The CDR3 DNA follows: TGTGCCAGCAGCCGGGCCTACGAGCAGTACTTC.

V gene TRBV5-5 combines with J gene TRBJ1-3; a weak D match, TRBD1 (5 bases). Germline assignment: CDR1 SGHKS and CDR2 YYEKEE (reference sequence). This CDR3 comprises 18 residues. V gave up 0 bases and J gave up 0 bases, with 16 bases separating them. CDR3 sequence (DNA): TGTGCCAGCAGCTTGGACCGGGCCAGGGTCAACTCTGGAAACACCATATATTTT. Amino acid sequence: CASSLDRARVNSGNTIYF. Based on the CDR3 plus reference TRBV5-5 and TRBJ1-3, the full variable domain is DAGVTQSPTHLIKTRGQQVTLRCSPISGHKSVSWYQQVLGQGPQFIFQYYEKEERGRGNFPDRFSARQFPNYSSELNVNALLLGDSALYLCASSLDRARVNSGNTIYFGEGSWLTVV.

J is TRBJ2-7 and V is TRBV7-2, with 8 bases lining up with TRBD2. Germline V CDR1 and CDR2: SGHTA, FQGNSA. V was clipped by 0 bases and J by 2 bases; unmatched bases: 9. The CDR3 loop spans 17 amino acids. CDR3 in amino acids: CASSLASRGGPPYEQYF. Here the CDR3 DNA reads TGTGCCAGCAGCTTAGCGTCTCGCGGGGGGCCCCCCTACGAGCAGTACTTC.

This rearrangement joins TRBV5-4 to TRBJ2-5; D call uncertain. CDR3 size: 14 residues. V was pared by 4 bases and J by 5 bases, with 15 bases between. CDR1 and CDR2 from the germline V gene are SGHNT and YYREEE (reference sequence). CDR3 DNA sequence: TGTGCCAGCAGCCGCGGCCCCTCGGCGGAGACCCAGTACTTC. This translates into CASSRGPSAETQYF.

This clone has just one count. The J gene is TRBJ1-3, the V gene TRBV24-1; D may be TRBD1 (6 bases). The V gene lost 4 bases and the J gene lost 4 bases, with 13 bases spanning the gap. This CDR3 contains 15 residues. CDR1 is KGHDR and CDR2 is SFDVKD in the germline V gene. The CDR3 reads CATSEVGGAGNTIYF. In DNA, the CDR3 is TGTGCCACCAGTGAGGTTGGGGGCGCCGGAAACACCATATATTTT.

The chain links TRBV7-2 to TRBJ1-4; 9 positions match TRBD1. From germline, CDR1 is SGHTA and CDR2 FQGNSA. This CDR3 is built from 16 residues. V dropped 3 bases and J dropped 3; count of bases not matched to a gene: 5. The DNA for the CDR3 is TGTGCCAGCAGCTTTACAGGGGGCCGGTCTAATGAAAAACTGTTTTTT. Translating gives CASSFTGGRSNEKLFF.

V usage is TRBV5-4 and J usage is TRBJ2-2; 8 bases agree with TRBD2. The germline V gene encodes CDR1 SGHNT and CDR2 YYREEE (reference sequence). The J segment lost 4 bases and the V segment lost 3 bases, leaving 5 bases of the junction unmatched. This CDR3 is built from 15 residues. The CDR3 DNA follows: TGTGCCAGCAGCTCGTTAGCGGGGTCCACCGGGGAGCTGTTTTTT. This sequence encodes CASSSLAGSTGELFF.

The chain combines TRBV7-3 with TRBJ2-7, with 7 nucleotides matching TRBD1. The CDR3 has 13 amino acids. J gave up 3 bases and V 5 bases, and 4 bases lay outside the gene matches. Germline CDR1 is SGHTA and CDR2 is FQGTGA. This CDR3 reads CASSLRDSYEQYF. The CDR3 DNA follows: TGTGCCAGCAGCCTTCGGGACAGCTACGAGCAGTACTTC.

This clone was seen just once. The chain has TRBV5-1 and TRBJ2-6, with 8 positions matching TRBD1. This CDR3 comprises 17 residues. Germline assignment: CDR1 SGHRS and CDR2 YFSETQ. Trimming removed 3 bases from V and 0 bases from J; junction bases left unmatched: 5. The CDR3 loop reads CASSWTGTSSGANVLTF. The CDR3 DNA follows: TGCGCCAGCAGCTGGACAGGGACCAGCTCTGGGGCCAACGTCCTGACTTTC.

The J gene is TRBJ2-2, the V gene TRBV18; D may be TRBD1 (5 bases). The V end lost 2 bases, the J end lost 8 bases, and 6 bases lay between the germline ends. CDR3 length equals 12 residues. CDR1 KGHSH and CDR2 LQKENI come from the germline V gene. This CDR3 reads CASSPGQGELFF. The CDR3 bases are TGTGCCAGCTCACCAGGACAAGGGGAGCTGTTTTTT.

The rearrangement links TRBV20-1 to TRBJ1-6; D is perhaps TRBD1 (5 bases). This CDR3 has 14 amino acids. Germline assignment: CDR1 DFQATT and CDR2 SNEGSKA (reference sequence). V was clipped by 3 bases and J by 9 bases, with 15 bases between them. The CDR3 DNA follows: TGCAGTGCTAGTTGGTTCGGGGGGAGTTCACCCCTCCACTTT. Translation: CSASWFGGSSPLHF.

Only a few counts were recorded for this clone. The chain links TRBV6-1 to TRBJ1-1; the match to TRBD1 covers 8 bases. Germline V gives CDR1 MNHNS, CDR2 SASEGT. Trimming at V came to 7 bases and at J to 5 bases, leaving 6 bases not matched to a gene. This CDR3 region has 13 residues. The CDR3 bases are TGTGCCAGCATGATACAGGGGGGGACTGAAGCTTTCTTT. Translated: CASMIQGGTEAFF.

Only one count was recorded for this clone. The DNA of the CDR3 is TGTGCCAGCAGGGGGACAGGCCGGAACACCGGGGAGCTGTTTTTT. This sequence encodes CASRGTGRNTGELFF. The rearrangement uses TRBV28 and TRBJ2-2, with 8 bases identical to TRBD1. Germline V lookup: CDR1 MDHEN, CDR2 SYDVKM. V lost 6 bases and J lost 1; bases outside the gene matches: 4. The CDR3 runs 15 residues.

This clone was seen a handful of times. This chain uses TRBV2 with TRBJ1-5; TRBD1 matches 9 bases. This CDR3 has 16 residues. Germline CDR1 SNHLY, CDR2 FYNNEI. Trimming removed 6 bases from V and 1 base from J; junction bases left unmatched: 7. CDR3 amino acids: CASSRTGAISNQPQHF. The CDR3 coding sequence is TGTGCCAGCAGCCGGACAGGGGCCATCAGCAATCAGCCCCAGCATTTT. The variable domain in full, completed from reference TRBV2 and TRBJ1-5, reads EPEVTQTPSHQVTQMGQEVILRCVPISNHLYFYWYRQILGQKVEFLVSFYNNEISEKSEIFDDQFSVERPDGSNFTLKIRSTKLEDSAMYFCASSRTGAISNQPQHFGDGTRLSIL.

This clone is a singleton in its sample. The gene calls are TRBV19 and TRBJ2-7; TRBD1 agrees at 7 bases. Germline assignment: CDR1 LNHDA and CDR2 SQIVND (reference sequence). The length of the CDR3 is 14 residues. V gave up 5 bases and J gave up 2 bases; unmatched junction bases: 6. CDR3 region: CASSLRGGPYEQYF. The DNA of the CDR3 is TGTGCCAGTAGTCTTAGAGGGGGCCCCTACGAGCAGTACTTC.

V and J are TRBV2 and TRBJ2-1; D may be TRBD1 (5 bases). V shed 7 bases and J shed 12 bases, with 16 bases lying between them. There are 12 residues in the CDR3. Germline CDR1 SNHLY, CDR2 FYNNEI. The CDR3 DNA sequence: TGTGCCAGCAATCTCAGGGCACAAGGGCAGTTCTTC. It specifies CASNLRAQGQFF.